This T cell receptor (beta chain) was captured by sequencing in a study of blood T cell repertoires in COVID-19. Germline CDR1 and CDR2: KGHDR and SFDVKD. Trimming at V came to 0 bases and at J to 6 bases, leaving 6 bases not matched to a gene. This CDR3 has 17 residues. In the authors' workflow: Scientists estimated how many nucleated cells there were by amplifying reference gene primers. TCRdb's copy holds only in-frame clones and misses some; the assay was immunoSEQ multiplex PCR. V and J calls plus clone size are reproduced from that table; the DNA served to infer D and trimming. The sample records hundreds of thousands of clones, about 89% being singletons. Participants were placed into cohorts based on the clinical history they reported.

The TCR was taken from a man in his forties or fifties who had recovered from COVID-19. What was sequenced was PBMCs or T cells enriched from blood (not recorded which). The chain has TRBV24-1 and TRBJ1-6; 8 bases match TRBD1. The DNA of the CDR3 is TGTGCCACCAGTGATTTGAGCTTTGGACAGGGTAATTCACCCCTCCACTTT. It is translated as CATSDLSFGQGNSPLHF.